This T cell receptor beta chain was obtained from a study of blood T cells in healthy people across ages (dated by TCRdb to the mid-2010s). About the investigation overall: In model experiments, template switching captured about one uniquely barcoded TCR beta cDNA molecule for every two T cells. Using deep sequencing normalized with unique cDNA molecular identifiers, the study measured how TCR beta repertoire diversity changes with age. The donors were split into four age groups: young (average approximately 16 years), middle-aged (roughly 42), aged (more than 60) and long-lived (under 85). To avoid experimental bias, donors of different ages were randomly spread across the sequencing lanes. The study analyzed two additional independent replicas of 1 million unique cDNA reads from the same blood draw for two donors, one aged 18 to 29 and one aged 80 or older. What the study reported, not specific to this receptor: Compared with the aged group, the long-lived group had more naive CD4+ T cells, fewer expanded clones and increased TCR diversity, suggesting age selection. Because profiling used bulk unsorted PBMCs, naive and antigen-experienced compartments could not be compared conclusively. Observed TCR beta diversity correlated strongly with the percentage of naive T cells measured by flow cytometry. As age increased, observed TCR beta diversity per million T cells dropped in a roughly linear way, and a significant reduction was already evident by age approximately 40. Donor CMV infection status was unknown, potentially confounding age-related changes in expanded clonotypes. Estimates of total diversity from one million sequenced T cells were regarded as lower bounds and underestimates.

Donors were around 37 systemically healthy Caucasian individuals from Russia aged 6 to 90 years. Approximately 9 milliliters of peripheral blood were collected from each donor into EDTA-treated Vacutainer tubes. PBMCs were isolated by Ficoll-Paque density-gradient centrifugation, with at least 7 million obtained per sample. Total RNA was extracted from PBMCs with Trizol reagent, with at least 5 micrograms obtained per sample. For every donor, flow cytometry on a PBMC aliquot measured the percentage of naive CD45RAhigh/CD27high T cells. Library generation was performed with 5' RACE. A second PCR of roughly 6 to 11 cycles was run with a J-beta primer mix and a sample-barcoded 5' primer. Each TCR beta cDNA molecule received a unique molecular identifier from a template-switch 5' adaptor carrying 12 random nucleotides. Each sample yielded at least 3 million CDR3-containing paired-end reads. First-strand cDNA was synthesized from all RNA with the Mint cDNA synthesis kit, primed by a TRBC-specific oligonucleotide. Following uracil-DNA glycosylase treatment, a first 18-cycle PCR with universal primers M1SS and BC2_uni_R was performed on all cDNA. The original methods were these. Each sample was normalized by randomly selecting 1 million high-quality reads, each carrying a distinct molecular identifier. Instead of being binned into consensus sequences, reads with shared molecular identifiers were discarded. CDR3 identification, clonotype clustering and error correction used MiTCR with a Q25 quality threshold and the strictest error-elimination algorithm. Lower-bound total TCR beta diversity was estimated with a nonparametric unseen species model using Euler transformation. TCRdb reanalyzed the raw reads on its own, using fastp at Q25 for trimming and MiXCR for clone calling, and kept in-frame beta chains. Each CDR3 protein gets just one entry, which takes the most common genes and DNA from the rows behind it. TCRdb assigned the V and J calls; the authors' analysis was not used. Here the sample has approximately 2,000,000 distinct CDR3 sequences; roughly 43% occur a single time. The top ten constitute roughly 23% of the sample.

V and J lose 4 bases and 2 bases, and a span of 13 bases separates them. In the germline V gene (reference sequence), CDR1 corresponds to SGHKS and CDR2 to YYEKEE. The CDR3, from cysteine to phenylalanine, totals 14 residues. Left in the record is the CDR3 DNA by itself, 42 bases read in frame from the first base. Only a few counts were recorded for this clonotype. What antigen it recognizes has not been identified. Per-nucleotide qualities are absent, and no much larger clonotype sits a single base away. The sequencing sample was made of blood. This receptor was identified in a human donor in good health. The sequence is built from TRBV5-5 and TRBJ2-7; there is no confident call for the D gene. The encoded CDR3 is CASSPRYSAYEQYF. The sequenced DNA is TGTGCCAGCAGCCCTCGATACTCAGCCTACGAGCAGTACTTC.